One and the same sample provided the 18 T cell receptor beta chains below, sequenced in a study of cytomegalovirus exposure and HLA in healthy donors. Both 60 Vbeta primers and 13 Jbeta primers went into the PCR. Generated by immunoSEQ multiplex PCR, the TCRdb table keeps only in-frame clones and is missing some. The sample contains some 170,000 clones, about 80% of which appear only once. The specimen was PBMCs. The receptors were gathered from a man aged 40-50 years in good health and CMV-seropositive.

The V and J genes are TRBV11-3 and TRBJ2-5; 8 bases agree with TRBD1. Per the germline V gene, CDR1 is SGHNT and CDR2 is YENEEA. The junction had 5 bases not matched to a gene; V was cut back by 0 bases and J by 5 bases. The CDR3 runs to 15 residues. CDR3 loop: CASSLESRGLETQYF. The CDR3 DNA follows: TGTGCCAGCAGCTTAGAATCCAGGGGGCTTGAGACCCAGTACTTC.

The chain couples TRBV10-3 to TRBJ1-2, with D maybe TRBD1 (6 bases). Germline lookup yields CDR1 ENHRY and CDR2 SYGVKD. This CDR3 is 15 amino acids long. V lost 0 bases to trimming and J lost 7 bases, with 15 bases between them. The CDR3 reads CAISESDRRALGYTF. The CDR3 nucleotides read TGTGCCATCAGTGAGTCGGACAGACGCGCTCTTGGCTACACCTTC.

This clone was seen more than once but under ten times. The chain links TRBV30 to TRBJ2-7; 7 bases are a match to TRBD2. This CDR3 has 14 amino acids. Per the germline V gene, CDR1 is GTSNPN and CDR2 is SVGIG (reference sequence). V lost 1 base, J lost 7 bases, and 10 bases stayed unmatched. CDR3 sequence: CAWSGSTREGEQYF. In DNA, the CDR3 is TGTGCCTGGAGTGGGAGCACGAGGGAGGGGGAGCAGTACTTC.

This chain uses TRBV27 with TRBJ1-4; D possibly corresponds to TRBD1 (5 bases). This CDR3 has 15 amino acids. V was trimmed by 2 bases and J by 3 bases, leaving 10 bases between them. Germline lookup yields CDR1 MNHEY and CDR2 SMNVEV (reference sequence). The CDR3 sequence is CASSLAGRPNEKLFF. The CDR3 region has the DNA TGTGCCAGCAGTTTAGCAGGGAGGCCTAATGAAAAACTGTTTTTT.

In the case of this clone: A read error may account for a junction end that differs from germline. Different DNA sequences within this sample yield the same CDR3. The chain employs TRBV7-8 and TRBJ1-5; a possible D gene is TRBD1 (6 bases). The CDR3 consists of 18 residues. The germline V gene has CDR1 SGHVS and CDR2 FQNEAQ. The CDR3 DNA follows: TGTGCCAGCAGCTCCAACTGGGCGGCGGGGGCTGGCAATCAACCCCAGCATTTT. Translating gives CASSSNWAAGAGNQPQHF.

CDR3 in DNA: TGTGCCAGCTCACGAGCGGGAGGGCCTGGAGAGACCCAGTACTTC. Translated: CASSRAGGPGETQYF. J is TRBJ2-5 and V is TRBV18; 10 bases are a match to TRBD2. The V gene end was trimmed by 4 bases and the J gene end by 4 bases; junction bases not matched to a gene: 6. The CDR3 runs 15 residues. CDR1 and CDR2 (germline): KGHSH, LQKENI.

The V gene is TRBV18, the J gene TRBJ2-7, with 7 bases identical to TRBD1. V was pared by 3 bases and J by 4 bases, with 0 bases of the junction left unmatched. From germline, CDR1 is KGHSH and CDR2 LQKENI. The CDR3 spans 12 residues. Here the CDR3 reads CASSPRGYEQYF. In DNA form, the CDR3 reads TGTGCCAGCTCACCCAGGGGGTACGAGCAGTACTTC.

The chain links TRBV2 to TRBJ2-2; a possible D gene is TRBD2 (5 bases). V was shortened by 8 bases and J by 3 bases, with 16 bases between the two germline ends. In germline, CDR1 is SNHLY, CDR2 FYNNEI. The CDR3 is made up of 15 amino acids. The CDR3 sequence: CASEGGRLDTGELFF. DNA of the CDR3: TGTGCCAGCGAGGGCGGACGTTTGGACACCGGGGAGCTGTTTTTT.

As DNA, the CDR3 is TGCAGCTCCGGGCGGTCGTTCGGGACAGGGGTTTATGGTGAGCAGTTCTTC. This gives the protein CSSGRSFGTGVYGEQFF. The chain joins TRBV29-1 to TRBJ2-1; 10 bases align to TRBD1. The CDR3 sequence is 17 residues long. Trimming at V came to 8 bases and at J to 9 bases, leaving 22 bases not matched to a gene. CDR1 is SQVTM, CDR2 ANQGSEA, per germline.

This clone was counted a few times. The genes are TRBV30 and TRBJ1-6; possible D gene TRBD1, 6 bases. Trimming removed 0 bases from V and 6 bases from J, with 18 bases in between. The CDR3 is made up of 17 amino acids. Germline V gene data show CDR1 as GTSNPN and CDR2 as SVGIG (reference sequence). CDR3 region: CAWSVRGGRGINSPLHF. The CDR3 coding sequence is TGTGCCTGGAGTGTACGGGGGGGAAGGGGGATTAATTCACCCCTCCACTTT.

This clone has just one count. An end of the junction does not agree with germline; a read error may underlie this. This sequence joins TRBV5-1 and TRBJ2-1, with TRBD1 identical over 9 bases. CDR3 length: 15 amino acids. CDR1 is SGHRS and CDR2 is YFSETQ in the germline V gene. The chain's CDR3 is CASSKPGQGLNGQFF. The CDR3 bases are TGCGCCAGCAGCAAACCGGGACAGGGTCTCAATGGGCAGTTCTTC.

Worth noting for this clone: In the same sample, other DNA sequences code for this CDR3. The chain carries TRBV10-1 and TRBJ2-1; 8 nucleotides match TRBD2. The CDR3 sequence is 15 residues long. Germline values: CDR1 WNHNN, CDR2 SYGVQD (reference sequence). V dropped 6 bases and J dropped 6; count of bases not matched to a gene: 10. CDR3 DNA sequence: TGCGCCAGCAGCCCGGGACTAGTTATGCCCAATGAGCAGTTCTTC. Protein: CASSPGLVMPNEQFF.

The chain employs TRBV7-9 and TRBJ2-1; 15 bases fit TRBD2. V lost 3 bases, J lost 7 bases, and 7 bases stayed unmatched. Germline values: CDR1 SEHNR, CDR2 FQNEAQ (reference sequence). This CDR3 contains 17 residues. The CDR3 coding sequence is TGTGCCAGCAGCTTTCCGTGGACTAGCGGGAGGGGGAATGAGCAGTTCTTC. Translation: CASSFPWTSGRGNEQFF.

CDR3 in amino acids: CASSGGTAANYGYTF. CDR3 bases: TGCGCCAGCAGCGGAGGGACAGCCGCAAACTATGGCTACACCTTC. The chain uses TRBV5-1 and TRBJ1-2, with 7 bases that match TRBD1. This CDR3 is built from 15 residues. CDR1 and CDR2 (germline): SGHRS, YFSETQ. With 4 bases clipped from V and 2 bases from J, the junction kept 8 bases outside the gene matches. Together with reference TRBV5-1 and TRBJ1-2, the CDR3 gives the full variable domain: KAGVTQTPRYLIKTRGQQVTLSCSPISGHRSVSWYQQTPGQGLQFLFEYFSETQRNKGNFPGRFSGRQFSNSRSEMNVSTLELGDSALYLCASSGGTAANYGYTFGSGTRLTVV.

The chain recombines TRBV6-1 with TRBJ1-4; a weak D match, TRBD1 (6 bases). Germline V gene sequence: CDR1 MNHNS, CDR2 SASEGT. The ends were cut back, 6 bases at V and 8 bases at J, with 13 bases in the middle. This CDR3 is built from 13 residues. The CDR3 is CASRRTRGEKLFF. Here the CDR3 DNA reads TGTGCCAGCAGACGGACCAGGGGAGAAAAACTGTTTTTT.

This chain joins TRBV7-2 and TRBJ2-7, with D hard to call. The V end lost 1 base, the J end lost 4 bases, and 11 bases lay between the germline ends. Per the germline V gene, CDR1 is SGHTA and CDR2 is FQGNSA. The CDR3 has 14 residues. CDR3 region: CASSLVSVMYEQYF. The DNA for the CDR3 is TGTGCCAGCAGCTTAGTCTCGGTTATGTACGAGCAGTACTTC.

The chain recombines TRBV5-1 with TRBJ1-5; D ambiguous. Germline CDR1 is SGHRS and CDR2 is YFSETQ. Trimming took 4 bases from V and 0 from J, leaving 8 bases between them. This CDR3 is 14 amino acids long. CDR3 in DNA: TGCGCCAGCAGCCCCGGAGATAGCAATCAGCCCCAGCATTTT. Translated, it gives CASSPGDSNQPQHF.

The V call is TRBV19, the J call TRBJ1-5; a possible D gene is TRBD1 (5 bases). This CDR3 spans 19 amino acids. CDR1 LNHDA and CDR2 SQIVND come from the germline V gene (reference sequence). Deletions cut 1 base from V and 0 bases from J, with 19 bases between. In DNA form, the CDR3 reads TGTGCCAGTAGTATAGCGACAGAACAAGCTCCTTATAGCAATCAGCCCCAGCATTTT. This gives the protein CASSIATEQAPYSNQPQHF. The full variable domain, its missing parts supplied by reference TRBV19 and TRBJ1-5, is DGGITQSPKYLFRKEGQNVTLSCEQNLNHDAMYWYRQDPGQGLRLIYYSQIVNDFQKGDIAEGYSVSREKKESFPLTVTSAQKNPTAFYLCASSIATEQAPYSNQPQHFGDGTRLSIL.